The next 16 T cell receptor beta chains were all read from a single sample in a study of CD8 T cells in ankylosing spondylitis. Study-wide results and caveats: Fewer than 10 highly homologous variants formed a TCR beta motif that appeared characteristic of ankylosing spondylitis blood.

TCRdb reprocessed the 5' RACE reads with MiXCR, giving one entry per CDR3 protein. Of about 440,000 distinct CDR3 sequences in the sample, about a sixth were seen once. These TCRs' antigens remain unknown. The sequenced sample consisted of blood, either unsorted or a sorted T cell fraction (not recorded which). These receptors were taken from a male donor with ankylosing spondylitis.

The table lists this clonotype with a few counts. The chain couples TRBV4-1 to TRBJ1-5, with D hard to call. The CDR3 covers 17 residues. Trimming left V 3 bases short and J 0 bases short, with 15 bases between. CDR1 and CDR2 (germline): MGHRA, YSYEKL. The CDR3 sequence: CASSQRSDLYSNQPQHF. The CDR3 DNA reads as TGCGCCAGCAGCCAGAGATCCGATCTTTATAGCAATCAGCCCCAGCATTTT.

The chain carries TRBV6-2 or TRBV6-3 and TRBJ1-5; unclear D gene. The CDR3 spans 13 residues. The ends were cut back, 11 bases at V and 0 bases at J, with 11 bases in the middle. In germline, CDR1 is MNHEY, CDR2 SVGEGT. CDR3 loop: CASWTDSNQPQHF. The CDR3 DNA sequence: TGTGCCTCATGGACGGATAGCAATCAGCCCCAGCATTTT.

This clonotype was seen a handful of times. The chain joins TRBV7-9 to TRBJ2-7, with TRBD2 identical over 10 bases. V gave up 5 bases and J gave up 6 bases; unmatched junction bases: 4. This CDR3 contains 13 residues. CDR1 is SEHNR and CDR2 is FQNEAQ in the germline V gene (reference sequence). CDR3 coding DNA: TGTGCCAGCAGCGACCTAGCGGGAGCCGAGCAGTACTTC. It translates to CASSDLAGAEQYF.

The gene calls are TRBV13 and TRBJ1-2; D gene ambiguous. Trimming took off 6 bases at V and 2 bases at J, with 19 bases between the two ends. This CDR3 has 16 residues. The V gene's germline CDR1 is PRHDT and CDR2 FYEKMQ (reference sequence). For the CDR3, the DNA is TGTGCCAGCAGTAACAGTGGCAATACTGAGAACTATGGCTACACCTTC. This gives the protein CASSNSGNTENYGYTF.

The gene calls are TRBV6-1 and TRBJ2-7, with 7 bases that match TRBD1. The germline gives CDR1 MNHNS, CDR2 SASEGT. V dropped 6 bases and J dropped 0; count of bases not matched to a gene: 8. The CDR3 has 15 amino acids. The CDR3 region is CASSRTGTVSYEQYF. In DNA form, the CDR3 reads TGTGCCAGCAGCAGAACCGGGACAGTCTCCTACGAGCAGTACTTC.

The chain links TRBV7-9 to TRBJ1-4, with D hard to call. Trimming left V 1 base short and J 5 bases short, with 11 bases between. The CDR3 length is 15 residues. The V gene's germline CDR1 is SEHNR and CDR2 FQNEAQ (reference sequence). The CDR3 loop reads CASSLENGRNEKLFF. The DNA for the CDR3 is TGTGCCAGCAGCTTAGAGAACGGGAGGAATGAAAAACTGTTTTTT.

This chain connects TRBV5-5 to TRBJ1-5, with D unresolved. Trimming left V 1 base short and J 9 bases short, with 8 bases between. CDR3 length: 12 amino acids. The germline V gene has CDR1 SGHKS and CDR2 YYEKEE (reference sequence). CDR3 protein: CASSLNLGPQHF. The CDR3 DNA sequence: TGTGCCAGCAGCTTGAATTTGGGGCCCCAGCATTTT.

Only a few counts were recorded for this clonotype. The chain links TRBV20-1 to TRBJ2-7; D is perhaps TRBD1 (6 bases). Germline lookup yields CDR1 DFQATT and CDR2 SNEGSKA (reference sequence). Trimming left V 0 bases short and J 4 bases short, with 10 bases between. The CDR3 loop spans 13 amino acids. CDR3 protein: CSAREGATYEQYF. The DNA for the CDR3 is TGCAGTGCTAGAGAGGGGGCTACTTACGAGCAGTACTTC.

This clonotype was counted between two and nine times. CDR3 sequence (DNA): TGTGCCATCAGATCGGCTAGCGGGGGCCTCGAGCAGTACTTC. Protein sequence: CAIRSASGGLEQYF. The genes are TRBV10-3 and TRBJ2-7, with TRBD2 matching 10 bases. The CDR3 is 14 residues long. The V segment lost 6 bases and the J segment 6 bases; nucleotides outside the gene matches: 8. Germline V CDR1 and CDR2: ENHRY, SYGVKD.

CDR3: CSARDRGLAGGTGELFF. The DNA of the CDR3 is TGCAGTGCTAGAGATCGGGGACTAGCGGGAGGGACCGGGGAGCTGTTTTTT. The chain employs TRBV20-1 and TRBJ2-2; 16 nucleotides align to TRBD2. J was trimmed by 5 bases and V by 0 bases; bases with no gene match: 3. The CDR3 runs to 17 residues. The germline gives CDR1 DFQATT, CDR2 SNEGSKA (reference sequence).

In this sample, this clonotype turned up a few times. The chain joins TRBV20-1 to TRBJ1-1; D possibly corresponds to TRBD1 (5 bases). The CDR3 sequence is 16 residues long. Trimming left V 6 bases short and J 4 bases short, with 24 bases between. Germline V CDR1 and CDR2: DFQATT, SNEGSKA (reference sequence). The CDR3 sequence: CSASRGPGGGVTEAFF. The CDR3 bases are TGCAGTGCATCGAGGGGTCCGGGCGGGGGAGTCACTGAAGCTTTCTTT.

The chain recombines TRBV5-8 with TRBJ2-7; D not certain. The germline V and J ends were trimmed by 5 bases and 2 bases, with 11 bases remaining between them. Germline-derived CDR1 and CDR2 are SGHTS and YDEGEE. CDR3 size: 13 residues. The chain's CDR3 is CASRTGLAYEQYF. CDR3 DNA: TGTGCCAGCAGAACTGGGCTCGCCTACGAGCAGTACTTC. Using reference TRBV5-8 and TRBJ2-7 for the parts outside the CDR3, the full variable domain is EAGVTQSPTHLIKTRGQQATLRCSPISGHTSVYWYQQALGLGLQFLLWYDEGEERNRGNFPPRFSGRQFPNYSSELNVNALELEDSALYLCASRTGLAYEQYFGPGTRLTVT.

This clonotype was recorded a few times. This sequence joins TRBV27 and TRBJ1-4, with D maybe TRBD1 (5 bases). Germline V CDR1 and CDR2: MNHEY, SMNVEV (reference sequence). The V gene lost 0 bases and the J gene lost 7 bases, with 18 bases spanning the gap. The CDR3 is 17 amino acids. The CDR3 DNA reads TGTGCCAGCAGTTTATCGGGGTCGGGGGGGTTTCGTGAAAAACTGTTTTTT. Translated, it gives CASSLSGSGGFREKLFF.

V and J are TRBV4-1 and TRBJ2-3, with 9 nucleotides matching TRBD2. The V gene end was trimmed by 1 base and the J gene end by 3 bases; junction bases not matched to a gene: 8. Germline V gene lookup returns CDR1 MGHRA and CDR2 YSYEKL. The CDR3 contains 17 residues. The CDR3 is CASSQVPSGGSTDTQYF. For the CDR3, the DNA is TGCGCCAGCAGCCAAGTACCCAGCGGGGGGTCAACAGATACGCAGTATTTT.

This clonotype was seen only a few times. CDR3 sequence: CASSQNQGRVGSPLHF. The CDR3, as DNA: TGTGCCAGCAGTCAGAATCAAGGTCGAGTCGGTTCACCCCTCCACTTT. The chain carries TRBV7-9 and TRBJ1-6; D unresolved. CDR3 length equals 16 residues. The germline gives CDR1 SEHNR, CDR2 FQNEAQ (reference sequence). Trimming shortened V by 6 bases and J by 9 bases, and 21 bases separated the two germline ends.

The chain joins TRBV19 to TRBJ1-1; no definite D call. Deletions cut 4 bases from V and 6 bases from J, with 12 bases between. The CDR3 consists of 13 residues. Germline CDR1 and CDR2: LNHDA and SQIVND (reference sequence). CDR3 in DNA: TGTGCCAGTAGTACCCACACGGGCGCTGAAGCTTTCTTT. It encodes CASSTHTGAEAFF.